The present T cell receptor beta chain was sequenced within a study of blood T cell repertoires in COVID-19. V was cut by 1 base and J by 6 bases, with 27 bases left in between. The germline V gene has CDR1 LNHNV and CDR2 YYDKDF (reference sequence). CDR3 length: 19 residues. The table came from immunoSEQ multiplex PCR; TCRdb's copy has only in-frame clones and leaves some out. The data contain roughly 400,000 clones, roughly 89% of them seen just once; the ten biggest clones take up 10%. Cohort placement rested on clinical history that participants reported themselves. Sequencing used PBMCs or T cells enriched from blood (not recorded which). This clonotype originated in a woman aged 45 to 65 who had recovered from COVID-19. This chain joins TRBV15 and TRBJ1-2; D perhaps matches TRBD1 (5 bases). DNA of the CDR3: TGTGCCACCAGCAGAGGGGCGGAGGGATACATATCGGGACGTGATGGCTACACCTTC. Residues: CATSRGAEGYISGRDGYTF.